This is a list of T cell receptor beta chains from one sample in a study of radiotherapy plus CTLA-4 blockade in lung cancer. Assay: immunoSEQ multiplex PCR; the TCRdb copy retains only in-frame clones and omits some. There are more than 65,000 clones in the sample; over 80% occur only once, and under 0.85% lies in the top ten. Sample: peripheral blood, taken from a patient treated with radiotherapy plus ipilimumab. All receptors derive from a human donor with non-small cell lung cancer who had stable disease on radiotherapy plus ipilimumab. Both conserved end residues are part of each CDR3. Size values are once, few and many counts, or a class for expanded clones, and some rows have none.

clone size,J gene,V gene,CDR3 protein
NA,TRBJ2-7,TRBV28,CASSPRAYEQYF
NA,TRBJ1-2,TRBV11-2,CASSTGRYGYTF
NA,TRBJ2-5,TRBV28,CASSLGRALGETQYF
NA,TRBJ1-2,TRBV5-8,CASSLLQGKDGYTF
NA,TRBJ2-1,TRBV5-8,CASSPPGLRLNEQFF
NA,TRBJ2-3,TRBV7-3,CASSPGDSDTDTQYF
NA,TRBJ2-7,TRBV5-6,CASSWGTSGVRAF
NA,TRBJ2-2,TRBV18,CASSPTGRRTGELFF
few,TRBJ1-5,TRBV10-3,CAISQDSNQPQHF
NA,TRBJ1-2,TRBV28,CASSLGRANYGYTF
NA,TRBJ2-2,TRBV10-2,CASSGGTGELFF
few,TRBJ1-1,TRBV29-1,CSVEVQQGTEAFF
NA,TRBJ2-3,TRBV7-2,CASSRAERDTQYF
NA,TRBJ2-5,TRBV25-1,CASSALGSQETQYF
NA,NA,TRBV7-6,CASSQSGTEGEQYF
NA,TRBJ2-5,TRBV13,CASSLVQETQYF
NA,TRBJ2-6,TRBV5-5,CASSLGLGGSGANVLTF
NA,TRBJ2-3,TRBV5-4,CASSPPSGGSSSTDTQYF
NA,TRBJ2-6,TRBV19,CASSIGGDGISGANVLTF
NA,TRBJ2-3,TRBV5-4,CASSLRSSTDTQYF
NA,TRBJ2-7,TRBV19,CASAPEGLYEQYF
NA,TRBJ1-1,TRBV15,CATSRGQGGMNTEAFF
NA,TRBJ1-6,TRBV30,CASLSAGTYNSPLHF
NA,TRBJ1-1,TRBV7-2,CASRLTGGDMTEAFF
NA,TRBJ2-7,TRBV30,CAWSAMAAPYEQYF
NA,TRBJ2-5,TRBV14,CASSGQGFETQYF
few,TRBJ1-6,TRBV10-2,CASSEPGQRTPLHF
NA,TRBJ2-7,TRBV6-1,CASSGSGSYEQYF
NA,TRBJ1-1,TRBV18,CASSQGAETEAFF
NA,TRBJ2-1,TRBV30,CAWSGIAGVLEQFF
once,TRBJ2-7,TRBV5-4,CASSWTGGYEQYF
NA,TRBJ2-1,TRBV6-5,CASSPGLAGLNEQFF
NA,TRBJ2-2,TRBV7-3,CASSLGRPTGELFF
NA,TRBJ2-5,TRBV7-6,CASSSPPSETQYF
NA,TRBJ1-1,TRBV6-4,CASSEGVLTEAFF